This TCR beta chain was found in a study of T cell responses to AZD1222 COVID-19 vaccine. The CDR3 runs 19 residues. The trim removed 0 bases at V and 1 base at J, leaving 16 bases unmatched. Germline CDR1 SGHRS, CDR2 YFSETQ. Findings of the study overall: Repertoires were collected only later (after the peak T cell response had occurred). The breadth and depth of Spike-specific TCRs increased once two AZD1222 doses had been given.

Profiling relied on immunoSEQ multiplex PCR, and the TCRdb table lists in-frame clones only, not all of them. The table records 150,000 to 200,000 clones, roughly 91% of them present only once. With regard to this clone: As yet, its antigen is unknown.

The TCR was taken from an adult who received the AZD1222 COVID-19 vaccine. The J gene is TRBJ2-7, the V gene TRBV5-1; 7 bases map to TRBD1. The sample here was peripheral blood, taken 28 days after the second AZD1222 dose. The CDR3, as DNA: TGCGCCAGCAGCTTGGCCCCGACAGGGTCATCACCCCAGTCCTACGAGCAGTACTTC. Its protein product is CASSLAPTGSSPQSYEQYF.